The 5 T cell receptor beta chains below were found in one sample sequenced in a study of breast tumors, draining lymph nodes, adjacent tissues. Breast cancer patients provided tissue from their axillary draining lymph nodes. TCRdb analysed the multiplex PCR reads with MiXCR anew, one entry per CDR3 protein. The table shows 200,000 to 300,000 distinct CDR3 sequences, with under 35% occurring only once. The sample comprised axillary lymph node tissue. The receptors shown here come from a female donor with breast cancer. Some clones in this sample may be carry-over from other donors' samples.

This clonotype was recorded many times. The chain combines TRBV12-3 or TRBV12-4 with TRBJ2-7; tentative D call: TRBD2 (6 bases). Deletions cut 6 bases from V and 5 bases from J, with 11 bases between. This CDR3 is built from 12 residues. The CDR3 bases are TGTGCCAGCAGCCGACTAGTCGACGAGCAGTACTTC. This translates into CASSRLVDEQYF.

This clonotype was found many times. The chain combines TRBV10-3 with TRBJ2-1; 9 bases are shared with TRBD1. The CDR3 consists of 15 residues. Losses at the gene ends were 6 bases for V and 4 bases for J; bases not matched to a gene: 7. Germline V CDR1 and CDR2: ENHRY, SYGVKD. In DNA, the CDR3 is TGTGCCATCAGAAAGACCGGGACAGGGTACAATGAGCAGTTCTTC. Encoded protein: CAIRKTGTGYNEQFF.

This chain links TRBV30 with TRBJ2-7; D unclear. Germline CDR1 reads GTSNPN; CDR2 reads SVGIG (reference sequence). The CDR3 sequence is 14 residues long. The V end lost 2 bases, the J end lost 2 bases, and 13 bases lay between the germline ends. The CDR3 DNA reads TGTGCCTGGAGTCTCACAGTTAGCCCCTACGAGCAGTACTTC. Translating it yields CAWSLTVSPYEQYF.

This clonotype was seen repeatedly, ten times or more. This sequence joins TRBV20-1 and TRBJ2-5; 7 nucleotides agree with TRBD1. Trimming at V came to 5 bases and at J to 5 bases, leaving 8 bases not matched to a gene. Germline loops: CDR1 DFQATT, CDR2 SNEGSKA (reference sequence). This CDR3 has 13 residues. This chain's CDR3 is CSAAPTGRETQYF. The CDR3 DNA reads as TGCAGTGCTGCCCCGACAGGGCGGGAGACCCAGTACTTC.

On this clonotype itself: With a much larger clone just one base away, this may be a read error. The chain links TRBV12-3 or TRBV12-4 to TRBJ1-3; TRBD1 is a possible D gene (6 bases). The CDR3 is made up of 14 amino acids. Trimming took off 11 bases at V and 8 bases at J, with 22 bases between the two ends. This CDR3 reads CAGKVQGLGDTIYF. CDR3 sequence (DNA): TGTGCCGGCAAGGTTCAGGGGTTGGGGGACACCATATATTTT.